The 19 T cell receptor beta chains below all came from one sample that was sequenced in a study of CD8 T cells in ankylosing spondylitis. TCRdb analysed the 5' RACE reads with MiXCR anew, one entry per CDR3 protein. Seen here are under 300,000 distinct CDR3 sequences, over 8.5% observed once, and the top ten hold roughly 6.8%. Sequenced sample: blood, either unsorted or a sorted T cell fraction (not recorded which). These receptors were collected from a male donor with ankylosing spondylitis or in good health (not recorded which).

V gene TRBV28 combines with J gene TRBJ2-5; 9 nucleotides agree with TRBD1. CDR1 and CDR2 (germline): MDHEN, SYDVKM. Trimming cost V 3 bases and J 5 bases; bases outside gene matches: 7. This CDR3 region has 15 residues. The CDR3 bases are TGTGCCAGCAGTTTTCAGCGGACAGGGGCGGAGACCCAGTACTTC. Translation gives CASSFQRTGAETQYF.

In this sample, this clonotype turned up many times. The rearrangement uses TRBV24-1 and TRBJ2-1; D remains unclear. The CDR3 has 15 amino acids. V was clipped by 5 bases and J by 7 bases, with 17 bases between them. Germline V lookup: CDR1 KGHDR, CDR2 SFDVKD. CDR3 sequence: CATSATPGPRNEQFF. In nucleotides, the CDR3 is TGTGCCACCAGTGCCACCCCCGGACCGCGAAATGAGCAGTTCTTC.

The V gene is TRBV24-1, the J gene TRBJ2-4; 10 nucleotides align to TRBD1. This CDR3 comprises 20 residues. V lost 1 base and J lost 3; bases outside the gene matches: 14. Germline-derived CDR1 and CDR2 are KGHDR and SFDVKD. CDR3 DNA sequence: TGTGCCACCAGTGATTTAGGCGACAGGGGGCCAAGGTATCACAAAAACATTCAGTACTTC. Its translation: CATSDLGDRGPRYHKNIQYF.

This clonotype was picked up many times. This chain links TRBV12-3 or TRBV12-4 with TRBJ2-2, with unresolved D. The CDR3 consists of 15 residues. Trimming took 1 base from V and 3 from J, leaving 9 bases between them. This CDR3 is CASSLDGSYTGELFF. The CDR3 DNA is TGTGCCAGCAGTTTAGATGGGTCTTACACCGGGGAGCTGTTTTTT.

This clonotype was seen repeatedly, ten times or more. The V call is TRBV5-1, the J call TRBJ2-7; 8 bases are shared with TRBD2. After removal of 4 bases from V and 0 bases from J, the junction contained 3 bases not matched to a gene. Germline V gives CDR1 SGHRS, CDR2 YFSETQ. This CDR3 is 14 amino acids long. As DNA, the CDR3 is TGCGCCAGCAGCGCCGGGACTAGCTCCTACGAGCAGTACTTC. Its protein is CASSAGTSSYEQYF.

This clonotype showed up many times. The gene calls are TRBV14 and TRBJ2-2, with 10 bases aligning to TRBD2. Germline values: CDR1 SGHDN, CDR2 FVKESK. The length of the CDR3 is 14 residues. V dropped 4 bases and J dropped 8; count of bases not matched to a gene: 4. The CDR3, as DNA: TGTGCCAGCAGCCTTCTAGCGGGAGATGGGGAGCTGTTTTTT. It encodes CASSLLAGDGELFF.

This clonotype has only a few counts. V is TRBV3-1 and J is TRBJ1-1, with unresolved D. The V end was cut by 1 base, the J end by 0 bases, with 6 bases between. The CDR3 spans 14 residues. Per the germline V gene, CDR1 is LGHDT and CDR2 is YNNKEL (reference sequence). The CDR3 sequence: CASSQVHMNTEAFF. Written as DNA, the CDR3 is TGTGCCAGCAGCCAAGTCCATATGAACACTGAAGCTTTCTTT.

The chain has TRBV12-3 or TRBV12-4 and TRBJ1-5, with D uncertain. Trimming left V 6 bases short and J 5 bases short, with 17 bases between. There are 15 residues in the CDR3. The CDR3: CASSPLVGSDQPQHF. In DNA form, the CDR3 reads TGTGCCAGCAGCCCCCTGGTGGGGAGTGATCAGCCCCAGCATTTT.

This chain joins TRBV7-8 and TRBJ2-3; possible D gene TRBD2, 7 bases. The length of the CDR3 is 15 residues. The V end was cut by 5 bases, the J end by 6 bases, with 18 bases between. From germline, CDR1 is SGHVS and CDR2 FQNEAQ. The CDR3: CASSSGTTGGDTQYF. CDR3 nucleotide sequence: TGTGCCAGCAGCAGCGGGACAACAGGAGGGGATACGCAGTATTTT.

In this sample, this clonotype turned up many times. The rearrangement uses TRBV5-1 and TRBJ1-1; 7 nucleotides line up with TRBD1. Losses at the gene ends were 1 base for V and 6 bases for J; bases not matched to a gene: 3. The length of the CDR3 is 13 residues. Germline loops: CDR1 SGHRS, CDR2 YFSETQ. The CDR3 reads CASSLSGGAEAFF. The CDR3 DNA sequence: TGCGCCAGCAGCTTGTCAGGGGGAGCTGAAGCTTTCTTT.

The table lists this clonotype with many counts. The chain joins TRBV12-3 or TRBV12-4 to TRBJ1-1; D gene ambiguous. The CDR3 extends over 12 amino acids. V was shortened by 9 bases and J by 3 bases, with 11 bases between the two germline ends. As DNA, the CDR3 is TGTGCCAGTAGAGTTGGGCACACTGAAGCTTTCTTT. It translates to CASRVGHTEAFF.

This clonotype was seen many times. CDR3 loop: CASSLFRGGYNEQFF. The CDR3 region has the DNA TGCGCCAGCAGCTTGTTCCGGGGGGGCTACAATGAGCAGTTCTTC. The rearrangement links TRBV5-1 to TRBJ2-1, with TRBD2 matching over 8 bases. There are 15 residues in the CDR3. CDR1 SGHRS and CDR2 YFSETQ come from the germline V gene. V was clipped by 1 base and J by 3 bases; unmatched bases: 3.

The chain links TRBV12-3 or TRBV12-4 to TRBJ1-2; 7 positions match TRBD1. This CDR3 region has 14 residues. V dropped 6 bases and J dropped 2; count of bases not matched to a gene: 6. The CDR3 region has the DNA TGTGCCAGCAGCCAACAGGGGACAAACTATGGCTACACCTTC. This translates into CASSQQGTNYGYTF.

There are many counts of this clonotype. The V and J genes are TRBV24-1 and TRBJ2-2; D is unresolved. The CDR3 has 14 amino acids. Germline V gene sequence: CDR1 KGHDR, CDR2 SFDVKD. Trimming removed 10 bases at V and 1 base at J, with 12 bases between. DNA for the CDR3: TGTGCCACTCGGGCGACTGGGAACACCGGGGAGCTGTTTTTT. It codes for CATRATGNTGELFF.

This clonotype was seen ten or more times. The DNA of the CDR3 is TGCAGTGTTCCGGGACAGGGGACTGAAGCTTTCTTT. Its protein is CSVPGQGTEAFF. This chain uses TRBV20-1 with TRBJ1-1; the match to TRBD1 covers 10 bases. Unmatched junction bases numbered 4, after V lost 7 bases and J lost 5 bases. The CDR3 consists of 12 residues. From germline, CDR1 is DFQATT and CDR2 SNEGSKA (reference sequence).

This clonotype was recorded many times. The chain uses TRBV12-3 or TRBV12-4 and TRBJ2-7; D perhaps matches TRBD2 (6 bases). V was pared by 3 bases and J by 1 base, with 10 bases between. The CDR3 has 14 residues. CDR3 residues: CASSFGGRSYEQYF. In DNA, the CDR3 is TGTGCCAGCAGTTTTGGAGGGAGGTCCTACGAGCAGTACTTC.

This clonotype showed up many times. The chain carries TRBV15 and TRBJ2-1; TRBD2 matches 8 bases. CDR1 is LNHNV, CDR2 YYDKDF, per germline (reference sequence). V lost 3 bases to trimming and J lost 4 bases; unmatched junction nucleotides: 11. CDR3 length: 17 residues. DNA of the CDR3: TGTGCCACCAGCAGGTTGGGGGCGGGGGGCCTATACAATGAGCAGTTCTTC. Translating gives CATSRLGAGGLYNEQFF.

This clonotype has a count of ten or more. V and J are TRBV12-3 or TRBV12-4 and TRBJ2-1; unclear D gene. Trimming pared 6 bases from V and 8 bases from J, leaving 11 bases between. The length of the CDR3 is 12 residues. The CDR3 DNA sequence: TGTGCCAGCAGCCCTATCTTCCATGAGCAGTTCTTC. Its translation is CASSPIFHEQFF.

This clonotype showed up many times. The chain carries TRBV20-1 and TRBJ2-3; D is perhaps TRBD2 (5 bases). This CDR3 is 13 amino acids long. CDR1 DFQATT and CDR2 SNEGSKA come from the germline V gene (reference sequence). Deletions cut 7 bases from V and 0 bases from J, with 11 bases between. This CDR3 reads CSVLARSTDTQYF. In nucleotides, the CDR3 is TGCAGTGTTCTAGCACGTAGCACAGATACGCAGTATTTT.